The 5 T cell receptor beta chains below were found in one sample sequenced in a study of control samples from healthy donors and cancer patients. Measured with immunoSEQ multiplex PCR; TCRdb has only the in-frame clones, and not every one. The sample lists fewer than 200,000 clones; over 85% were seen once. Sequencing was done on a sample of blood. The receptors come from a man in his thirties or forties in good health.

The rearrangement joins TRBV4-1 to TRBJ1-5; possibly TRBD1 for D (6 bases). The ends were cut back, 3 bases at V and 4 bases at J, with 19 bases in the middle. Per the germline V gene, CDR1 is MGHRA and CDR2 is YSYEKL. There are 17 residues in the CDR3. For the CDR3, the DNA is TGCGCCAGCAGCCAGGGGGGGATAGGGGGAAATAATCAGCCCCAGCATTTT. Protein product: CASSQGGIGGNNQPQHF.

The rearrangement joins TRBV6-5 to TRBJ2-7; TRBD1 or TRBD2 may be the D gene (5 bases each). The CDR3 runs to 15 residues. Between the trimmed V and J ends, which lost 8 bases and 6 bases, there was a span of 23 bases. Germline values: CDR1 MNHEY, CDR2 SVGAGI. CDR3 DNA: TGTGCCAGCTTACTGGGAAGCCGAGGGGCGGGCGAGCAGTACTTC. Its translation: CASLLGSRGAGEQYF.

CDR3 loop: CASSAGTSGADTQYF. Here the CDR3 DNA reads TGTGCCAGCAGCGCCGGGACTAGCGGAGCAGATACGCAGTATTTT. The rearrangement links TRBV9 to TRBJ2-3; 11 bases match TRBD2. The CDR3 has 15 amino acids. With V trimmed by 3 bases and J by 4 bases, 4 bases remained unmatched. Germline V gene data show CDR1 as SGDLS and CDR2 as YYNGEE.

This chain connects TRBV9 to TRBJ1-2; D remains unclear. CDR1 SGDLS and CDR2 YYNGEE come from the germline V gene. The CDR3 extends over 14 amino acids. V was clipped by 4 bases and J by 8 bases, with 18 bases between them. CDR3 sequence reads: CASSLQGLLGGYTF. CDR3 nucleotide sequence: TGTGCCAGCAGCTTACAAGGACTCCTGGGAGGCTACACCTTC.

The CDR3 region is CASCRSSQETQYF. In DNA form, the CDR3 reads TGTGCCAGTTGCCGTTCTTCCCAAGAGACCCAGTACTTC. This chain connects TRBV3-1 (or the pseudogene TRBV3-2) to TRBJ2-5; no clear D. This CDR3 has 13 residues. The ends were cut back, 9 bases at V and 1 base at J, with 12 bases in the middle. Germline V CDR1 and CDR2: LGHDT, YNNKEL (reference sequence).